This entry concerns a single T cell receptor (beta chain). Its target is unknown. This entry is derived from a study of blood T cells in healthy people across ages. Study findings and constraints: Total diversity from one million sequenced T cells was likely underestimated.

Then a second PCR, running roughly 6 to 12 cycles, was carried out with a sample-barcoded 5' primer and a J-beta primer mix. Researchers report that a template-switch adaptor with 12 random nucleotides tagged each cDNA molecule. From each sample, at least 2.5 million paired-end reads containing CDR3 were obtained. TCRdb re-called the 5' RACE reads through MiXCR, storing one row per CDR3 protein. This table holds approximately 2,000,000 distinct CDR3 sequences, roughly 43% found once. Whenever a sample was processed, at least 6 million PBMCs were isolated. The CDR3 runs 15 residues. The junction had 4 bases not matched to a gene; V was cut back by 1 base and J by 4 bases.

The TCR originated in a human donor in good health. Source material: blood. The gene calls are TRBV12-3 or TRBV12-4 and TRBJ2-3, with 8 positions matching TRBD1. The CDR3 region is CASSLDRTGSDTQYF. The CDR3 DNA follows: TGTGCCAGCAGTTTAGATCGGACAGGGTCAGATACGCAGTATTTT.